This T cell receptor beta chain was profiled in a study of post-analysis software for immune sequencing data. The CDR3 runs 16 residues. Trimming shortened V by 3 bases and J by 0 bases, and 13 bases separated the two germline ends. Prepared TCR beta cDNA libraries contained unique molecular identifiers. MiXCR, applied by TCRdb to the PCR reads, yields one record per CDR3 protein. The table records about 400,000 distinct CDR3 sequences, roughly 38% of them present only once. Regarding the study as a whole: Among roughly 5 TRBV segments more frequent in patients than controls were TRBV5-6, TRBV5-1 and TRBV20-1.

Notes on this clonotype: Antigen unknown.

The sequence derives from a girl aged 5 to 17 with multiple sclerosis. The material sequenced was blood. The chain recombines TRBV12-3 or TRBV12-4 with TRBJ2-3, with D perhaps matching TRBD1 (5 bases). Here the CDR3 DNA reads TGTGCCAGCAGTTTTCCCCAGGGCGTGAGCACAGATACGCAGTATTTT. The encoded protein is CASSFPQGVSTDTQYF.